The next 7 T cell receptor beta chains were all read from a single sample in a study of T cells after yellow fever vaccination. Each CDR3 protein gets one entry after TCRdb re-called the 5' RACE reads with MiXCR. This table has approximately 350,000 distinct CDR3 sequences, 11% appearing once. Specimen: PBMCs, collected on the day of the first yellow fever vaccination. Every receptor here comes from a man younger than 30 who received the YFV17D yellow fever vaccine.

V usage is TRBV18 and J usage is TRBJ1-5; possibly TRBD1 for D (6 bases). Trimming cost V 5 bases and J 1 base, with 18 bases left between them. The CDR3 loop spans 17 amino acids. Germline loops: CDR1 KGHSH, CDR2 LQKENI. The CDR3 spells CASSIRRGPGSNQPQHF. CDR3 DNA: TGTGCCAGCTCAATCCGGCGGGGGCCAGGGAGCAATCAGCCCCAGCATTTT.

This clonotype was observed a few times. The chain links TRBV7-3 to TRBJ2-1; 8 bases line up with TRBD2. This CDR3 is built from 15 residues. Trimming took 5 bases from V and 4 from J; bases not matched to a gene: 7. CDR1 and CDR2 from the germline V gene are SGHTA and FQGTGA. The CDR3 nucleotides read TGTGCCAGCAGCGTCTCGGGGGGGCCGTACAATGAGCAGTTCTTC. The encoded protein is CASSVSGGPYNEQFF.

V is TRBV6-5 and J is TRBJ2-1; unclear D gene. The germline V gene has CDR1 MNHEY and CDR2 SVGAGI. V lost 4 bases and J 6 bases, leaving 16 bases between the germline ends. The CDR3 loop spans 15 amino acids. The chain's CDR3 is CASSLDGAWGNEQFF. CDR3 nucleotides: TGTGCCAGCAGTTTGGACGGCGCCTGGGGCAATGAGCAGTTCTTC.

In DNA, the CDR3 is TGTGCCAGCAGTTTACGGGCGACAGGGGGTTGGGGATACACCTTC. Translation gives CASSLRATGGWGYTF. V usage is TRBV27 and J usage is TRBJ1-2; 9 bases line up with TRBD1. The V gene end was trimmed by 2 bases and the J gene end by 11 bases; junction bases not matched to a gene: 12. Looked up from germline, CDR1 is MNHEY and CDR2 is SMNVEV (reference sequence). The CDR3 runs to 15 residues.

There are a few counts of this clonotype. The chain couples TRBV28 to TRBJ2-2; no clear D. The CDR3 has 16 amino acids. Germline lookup yields CDR1 MDHEN and CDR2 SYDVKM. Trimming cost V 6 bases and J 1 base, with 15 bases left between them. CDR3 bases: TGTGCCAGCAGCCCCACCCCAGGTCTGAACACCGGGGAGCTGTTTTTT. Translated: CASSPTPGLNTGELFF.

This clonotype came up a few times. V usage is TRBV9 and J usage is TRBJ2-2; D not resolved. The length of the CDR3 is 15 residues. The germline V gene encodes CDR1 SGDLS and CDR2 YYNGEE. Trimming took 1 base from V and 3 from J, leaving 10 bases between them. The CDR3 sequence: CASSVFQADTGELFF. CDR3 nucleotide sequence: TGTGCCAGCAGCGTATTCCAGGCGGACACCGGGGAGCTGTTTTTT.

This clonotype was seen repeatedly, ten times or more. In DNA form, the CDR3 reads TGTGCCAGCCCTGGGACGGGGAACACTGAAGCTTTCTTT. This encodes CASPGTGNTEAFF. This chain connects TRBV5-6 to TRBJ1-1; D is possibly TRBD1 (5 bases). The CDR3 covers 13 residues. Germline CDR1 and CDR2: SGHDT and YYEEEE. V lost 7 bases to trimming and J lost 1 base, with 11 bases between them. Based on the CDR3 plus reference TRBV5-6 and TRBJ1-1, the full variable domain is DAGVTQSPTHLIKTRGQQVTLRCSPKSGHDTVSWYQQALGQGPQFIFQYYEEEERQRGNFPDRFSGHQFPNYSSELNVNALLLGDSALYLCASPGTGNTEAFFGQGTRLTVV.